This section outlines one T cell receptor beta chain sequence together with its context. This CDR3 contains 15 residues. Trimming pared 5 bases from V and 3 bases from J, leaving 14 bases between. Germline lookup yields CDR1 SGHVS and CDR2 FQNEAQ. A second PCR of about 6 to 12 cycles used a sample-barcoded 5' primer and a J-beta primer mix. TCRdb fed the 5' RACE reads into MiXCR, producing one record per CDR3 protein. This repertoire shows 650,000 or so distinct CDR3 sequences, 45% to 60% found once; its top ten account for 13%. The data belong to a study of blood T cells in healthy people across ages.

The chain uses TRBV7-8 and TRBJ2-1; maybe TRBD2 (5 bases). Sequencing was carried out using blood. The TCR sequence derives from a woman aged 80 or over in good health. CDR3 in DNA: TGTGCCAGCAGCCCTAAGGCAGGACTCTACAATGAGCAGTTCTTC. Amino acid sequence: CASSPKAGLYNEQFF.